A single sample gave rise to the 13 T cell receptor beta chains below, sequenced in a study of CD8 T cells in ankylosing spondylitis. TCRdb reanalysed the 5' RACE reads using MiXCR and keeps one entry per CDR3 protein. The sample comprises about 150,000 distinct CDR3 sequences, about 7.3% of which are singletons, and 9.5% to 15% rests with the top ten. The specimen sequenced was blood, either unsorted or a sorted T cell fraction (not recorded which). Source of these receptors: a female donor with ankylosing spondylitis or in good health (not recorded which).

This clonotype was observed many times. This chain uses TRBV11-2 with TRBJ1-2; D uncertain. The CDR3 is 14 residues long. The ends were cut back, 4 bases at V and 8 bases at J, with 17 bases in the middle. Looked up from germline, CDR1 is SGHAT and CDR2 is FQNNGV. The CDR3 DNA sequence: TGTGCCAGCAGCTCGAAAGGCCCCAGAAGGGGCTACACCTTC. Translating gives CASSSKGPRRGYTF.

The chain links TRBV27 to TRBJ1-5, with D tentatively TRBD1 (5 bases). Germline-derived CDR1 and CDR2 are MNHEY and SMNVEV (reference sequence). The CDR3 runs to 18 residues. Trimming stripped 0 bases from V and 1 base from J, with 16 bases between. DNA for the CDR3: TGTGCCAGCAGTTTATCGATTCGTCAGGGAGAAAGCAATCAGCCCCAGCATTTT. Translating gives CASSLSIRQGESNQPQHF.

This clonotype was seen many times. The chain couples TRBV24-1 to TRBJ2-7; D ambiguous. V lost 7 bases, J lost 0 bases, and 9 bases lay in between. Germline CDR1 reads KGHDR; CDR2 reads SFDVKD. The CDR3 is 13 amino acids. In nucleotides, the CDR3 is TGTGCCACCAGCCCGGGTAGCTCCTACGAGCAGTACTTC. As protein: CATSPGSSYEQYF.

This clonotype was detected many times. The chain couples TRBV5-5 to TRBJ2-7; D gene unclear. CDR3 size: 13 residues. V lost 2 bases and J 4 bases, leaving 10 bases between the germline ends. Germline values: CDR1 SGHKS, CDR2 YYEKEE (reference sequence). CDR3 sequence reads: CASSFGPPYEQYF. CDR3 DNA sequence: TGTGCCAGCAGCTTTGGACCCCCGTACGAGCAGTACTTC.

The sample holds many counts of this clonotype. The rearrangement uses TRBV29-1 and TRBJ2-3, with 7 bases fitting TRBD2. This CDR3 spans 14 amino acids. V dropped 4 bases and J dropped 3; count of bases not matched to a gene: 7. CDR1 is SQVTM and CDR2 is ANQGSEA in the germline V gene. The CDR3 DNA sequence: TGCAGCGTTGGTATTGGGGGGGGGACAGATACGCAGTATTTT. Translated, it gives CSVGIGGGTDTQYF.

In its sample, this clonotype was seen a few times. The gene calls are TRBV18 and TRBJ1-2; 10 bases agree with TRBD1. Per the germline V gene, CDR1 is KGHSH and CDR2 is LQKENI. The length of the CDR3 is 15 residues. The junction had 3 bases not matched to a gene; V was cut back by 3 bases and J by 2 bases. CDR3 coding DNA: TGTGCCAGCTCACCGTCGACAGGGGGCAACTATGGCTACACCTTC. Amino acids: CASSPSTGGNYGYTF.

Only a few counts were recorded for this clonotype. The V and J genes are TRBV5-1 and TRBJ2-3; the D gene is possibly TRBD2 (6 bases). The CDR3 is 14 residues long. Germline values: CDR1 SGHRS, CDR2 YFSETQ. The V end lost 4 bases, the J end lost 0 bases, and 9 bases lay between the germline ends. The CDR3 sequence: CASSRDFSTDTQYF. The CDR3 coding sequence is TGCGCCAGCAGCCGGGACTTTAGCACAGATACGCAGTATTTT.

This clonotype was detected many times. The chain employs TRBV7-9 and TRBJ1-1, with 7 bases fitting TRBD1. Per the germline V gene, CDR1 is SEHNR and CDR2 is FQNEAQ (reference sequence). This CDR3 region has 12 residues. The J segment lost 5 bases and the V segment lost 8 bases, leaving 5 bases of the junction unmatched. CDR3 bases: TGTGCCAGCCAGACAGGGTCTACTGAAGCTTTCTTT. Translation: CASQTGSTEAFF.

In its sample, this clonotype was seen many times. The CDR3: CSATAGTSGADTQYF. CDR3 bases: TGCAGCGCCACCGCCGGGACTAGCGGAGCAGATACGCAGTATTTT. This chain joins TRBV29-1 and TRBJ2-3, with 11 bases identical to TRBD2. The CDR3 length is 15 residues. The ends lost 7 bases at V and 4 bases at J; junction bases unmatched: 10. Germline lookup yields CDR1 SQVTM and CDR2 ANQGSEA.

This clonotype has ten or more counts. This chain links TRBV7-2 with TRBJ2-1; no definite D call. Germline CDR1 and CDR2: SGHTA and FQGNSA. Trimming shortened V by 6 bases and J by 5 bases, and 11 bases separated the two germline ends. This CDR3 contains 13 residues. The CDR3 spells CASSPPSHNEQFF. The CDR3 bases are TGTGCCAGCAGTCCCCCTTCCCACAATGAGCAGTTCTTC.

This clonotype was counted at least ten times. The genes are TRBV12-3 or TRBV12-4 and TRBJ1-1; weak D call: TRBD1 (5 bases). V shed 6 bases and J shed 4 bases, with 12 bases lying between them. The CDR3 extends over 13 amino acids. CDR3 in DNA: TGTGCCAGCAGGTGGACACACGCCACTGAAGCTTTCTTT. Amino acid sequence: CASRWTHATEAFF.

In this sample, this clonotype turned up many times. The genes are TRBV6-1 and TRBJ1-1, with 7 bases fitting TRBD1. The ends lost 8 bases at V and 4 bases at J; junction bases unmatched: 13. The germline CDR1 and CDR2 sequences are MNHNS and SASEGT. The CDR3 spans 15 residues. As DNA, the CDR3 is TGTGCCAGCGGCCGGGACAGAGCCTTTAGCACTGAAGCTTTCTTT. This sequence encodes CASGRDRAFSTEAFF.

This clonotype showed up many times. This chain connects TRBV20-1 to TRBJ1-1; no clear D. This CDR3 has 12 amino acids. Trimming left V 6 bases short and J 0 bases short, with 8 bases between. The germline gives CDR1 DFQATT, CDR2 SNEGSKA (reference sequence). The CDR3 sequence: CSAQSLNTEAFF. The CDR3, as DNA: TGCAGTGCCCAGTCCTTGAACACTGAAGCTTTCTTT.